The rows below give T cell receptor beta chains drawn from one sample of a study of cytomegalovirus exposure and HLA in healthy donors. TCRdb's copy holds only in-frame clones and misses some; the assay was immunoSEQ multiplex PCR. The data show 110,000 or so clones, around 77% seen once. The sequenced sample was PBMCs. These receptors all come from a woman aged 25 to 39 in good health and CMV-seropositive. Both conserved end residues are part of each CDR3. Each record gives: D gene, V gene, clone size, J gene, CDR3 DNA, CDR3 protein. A D gene is named only where the DNA matches it firmly. Only some rows state a clone size, as once, few, many or a class for expanded clones.

>TRBD1|TRBV14|-|TRBJ2-7
TGTGCCAGCAACCGAGGACAGGGAATCTACGAGCAGTACTTC
CASNRGQGIYEQYF
>TRBD2|TRBV9|-|TRBJ2-1
TGTGCCAGCAGCGTAGGACTAGCGGATAATGAGCAGTTCTTC
CASSVGLADNEQFF
>-|TRBV11-2|-|TRBJ2-7
TGTGCCAGCAGCCTGGGACTTGCCTACGAGCAGTACTTC
CASSLGLAYEQYF
>TRBD1|TRBV7-9|few|TRBJ1-4
TGTTCCAGCAGCATCGGACAGGGTCGTTCAACTAATGAAAAACTGTTTTTT
CSSSIGQGRSTNEKLFF
>TRBD1|TRBV19|-|TRBJ1-2
TGTGCCAGTAGCCCCAGGGGGCAGGAAGGCTACACCTTC
CASSPRGQEGYTF
>TRBD2|TRBV5-8|-|TRBJ2-1
TGTGCCAGCAGACTTACTAGCGGGGGGCACTACAATGAGCAGTTCTTC
CASRLTSGGHYNEQFF
>TRBD1|TRBV30|-|TRBJ1-2
TGTGCCTGGAGTCCGGGACAGGGGTCGTATGGCTACACCTTC
CAWSPGQGSYGYTF
>-|TRBV7-9|-|TRBJ1-2
TGTGCCAGCAGCTACCCCCCCGGGGGGCGCGTTGGCTACACCTTC
CASSYPPGGRVGYTF
>TRBD1|TRBV19|few|TRBJ1-1
TGTGCCAGTAGACGGACAGGAAACACTGAAGCTTTCTTT
CASRRTGNTEAFF
>-|TRBV9|-|TRBJ2-7
TGTGCCAGCAGCGTAGACAGGGCAACCTACGAGCAGTACTTC
CASSVDRATYEQYF
>TRBD2|TRBV7-3|-|TRBJ2-1
TGTGCCAGCAGCCTGACTAGCAATTTCGATGAGCAGTTCTTC
CASSLTSNFDEQFF
>-|TRBV5-4|-|TRBJ2-7
TGTGCCAGCAGCCCGACGCACTCAGGGGACTCCTACGAGCAGTACTTC
CASSPTHSGDSYEQYF
>-|TRBV14|-|TRBJ1-3
TGTGCCAGCAGCCAAGCAGGGGAAGGAAACACCATATATTTT
CASSQAGEGNTIYF
>TRBD1|TRBV18|-|TRBJ1-3
TGTGCCAGCTCACCGACAGGGACTGGAAACACCATATATTTT
CASSPTGTGNTIYF
>-|TRBV19|few|TRBJ1-5
TGTGCCAGTAGTACTCCGGGACACCTAGATCAGCCCCAGCATTTT
CASSTPGHLDQPQHF
>-|TRBV2|-|TRBJ2-7
TGTGCCGGGGGGACGGAACCCTACGAGCAGTACTTC
CAGGTEPYEQYF
>TRBD2|TRBV5-5|-|TRBJ2-1
TGTGCCAGCAGCTTAAGATCTAGCGGGAGTCATGAGCAGTTCTTC
CASSLRSSGSHEQFF
>TRBD2|TRBV9|-|TRBJ2-1
TGTGCCAGCAGCGTGGGACTAGCGCCAGGGTTTGGAGAGCAGTTCTTC
CASSVGLAPGFGEQFF
>TRBD1|TRBV6-5|few|TRBJ1-1
TGTGCCAGCAGTAGGCCCGGGACAGACACTGAAGCTTTCTTT
CASSRPGTDTEAFF
>-|TRBV5-6|few|TRBJ2-1
TGTGCCAGCAGCTCCACCTTGGGGAGATCCTACAATGAGCAGTTCTTC
CASSSTLGRSYNEQFF
>-|TRBV9|-|TRBJ2-3
TGTGCCAGCAGCGTGTCGGCTAGCGCAGATACGCAGTATTTT
CASSVSASADTQYF
>-|TRBV5-1|-|TRBJ2-3
TGCGCCAGCAGTAACCCGGGACTTAAGTTCTATACGCAGTATTTT
CASSNPGLKFYTQYF
>-|TRBV27|-|TRBJ1-5
TGTGCCAGCAGTTTAAATTCAGGGAACAATCAGCCCCAGCATTTT
CASSLNSGNNQPQHF
>TRBD1|TRBV29-1|-|TRBJ1-2
TGCAACGTTGAAACAGGGGGGAACTATGGCTACACCTTC
CNVETGGNYGYTF
>-|TRBV6-1|-|TRBJ1-5
TGTGCCAGCAGTGGGGCGGGCTATCAGCCCCAGCATTTT
CASSGAGYQPQHF
>-|TRBV7-3|-|TRBJ1-2
TGTGCCAGCAGCCCATCTCCCGGGAACTATGGCTACACCTTC
CASSPSPGNYGYTF
>-|TRBV2|-|TRBJ1-5
TGTGCCAGCACCGGAGACGGAGGGGGCAATCAGCCCCAGCATTTT
CASTGDGGGNQPQHF
>TRBD2|TRBV5-5|-|TRBJ2-1
TGTGCCAGCAGCTGGACTAGCGGGAGGTACCATGAGCAGTTCTTC
CASSWTSGRYHEQFF
>TRBD1|TRBV14|-|TRBJ1-1
TGTGCCAGCAGCCAAAGGACAGGAAACACTGAAGCTTTCTTT
CASSQRTGNTEAFF
>-|TRBV14|-|TRBJ2-7
TGTGCCAGCAGCCCCCCCCCAGGGTCAACCTACGAGCAGTACTTC
CASSPPPGSTYEQYF
>-|TRBV5-6|-|TRBJ2-5
TGTGCCAGCAGCTGGGGTGGCGCGGTCGGGGACCAGTACTTC
CASSWGGAVGDQYF
>-|TRBV7-8|-|TRBJ1-6
TGTGCCAGCAGCTTAGACTTCCCGGATTCACCCCTCCACTTT
CASSLDFPDSPLHF
>-|TRBV18|-|TRBJ1-5
TGTGCCAGCTCGAAGGACAATAGCAATCAGCCCCAGCATTTT
CASSKDNSNQPQHF
>-|TRBV19|few|TRBJ1-6
TGTGCCAGTAGTATCACCCGAGGACAGAAGGCCGTGGGGAATTCACCCCTCCACTTT
CASSITRGQKAVGNSPLHF
>-|TRBV11-3|-|TRBJ1-2
TGTGCCAGCAGCTTAGAGGTCGGGGGGGGCTACACCTTC
CASSLEVGGGYTF
>-|TRBV10-3|-|TRBJ1-5
TGTGCCATCAGGGACAGTTTGGATCAGCCCCAGCATTTT
CAIRDSLDQPQHF
>TRBD1|TRBV23-1|-|TRBJ2-3
TGCGCCAGCACCCTCACCCCGGGACAGAGGGGGAGCACAGATACGCAGTATTTT
CASTLTPGQRGSTDTQYF
>TRBD2|TRBV6-1|-|TRBJ2-7
TGTGCCAGCAGCACAGGGACTAGCCCAATGTGGGAGCAGTACTTC
CASSTGTSPMWEQYF
>TRBD2|TRBV7-3|-|TRBJ2-5
TGTGCCAGCAGCCGGGGGGAAACGGAGACCCAGTACTTC
CASSRGETETQYF
>-|TRBV5-6|-|TRBJ1-2
TGTGCCAGCAGCTCGGACTATGGCTACACCTTC
CASSSDYGYTF
>TRBD2|TRBV6-6|-|TRBJ2-7
TGTGCCAGCAGAAGGACTAGCGGGGCCTACGAGCAGTACTTC
CASRRTSGAYEQYF
>TRBD1|TRBV7-9|-|TRBJ2-1
TGTGCCAGCAAACAGGGGGCCCCCAATGAGCAGTTCTTC
CASKQGAPNEQFF
>-|TRBV4-1|-|TRBJ2-7
TGCGCCAGCAGCCCATTACTTAGCTCCTACGAGCAGTACTTC
CASSPLLSSYEQYF
>TRBD1|TRBV27|-|TRBJ1-5
TGTGCCAGCAGTGGAATCGCCGGGACAGGGGGGAGCAATCAGCCCCAGCATTTT
CASSGIAGTGGSNQPQHF
>-|TRBV7-7|few|TRBJ2-5
TGTGCTAGCAGTCGGGAGTCCAGGGAGACCCAGTACTTC
CASSRESRETQYF
>-|TRBV7-3|-|TRBJ2-7
TGTGCCAGCAGCTTACACCCAGACTACGAGCAGTACTTC
CASSLHPDYEQYF
>-|TRBV6-6|-|TRBJ1-1
TGTGCCAGCAGCCCGTCTGGGAGGGTCCCTGAAGCTTTCTTT
CASSPSGRVPEAFF
>-|TRBV18|once|TRBJ1-1
TGTGCCAGCTCACTGACAGAAATGAACACTGAAGCTTTCTTT
CASSLTEMNTEAFF
>TRBD1|TRBV12-5|-|TRBJ2-3
TGTGCTAGTGGTTTGGTAAGGACAGGTCCGGAAGATACGCAGTATTTT
CASGLVRTGPEDTQYF
>-|TRBV18|few|TRBJ2-3
TGTGCCAGCTCAGGCACGGGACAAAGCACAGATACGCAGTATTTT
CASSGTGQSTDTQYF
>TRBD1|TRBV5-1|-|TRBJ1-3
TGCGCCAGCAGCCACGGGACAGTCTCTGGAAACACCATATATTTT
CASSHGTVSGNTIYF
>TRBD1|TRBV11-2|-|TRBJ2-3
TGTGCCAGCAGCCGGACAGGGTCCCTAGATACGCAGTATTTT
CASSRTGSLDTQYF
>-|TRBV25-1|-|TRBJ1-3
TGTGCCAGCAGTGAATATAATCCGGGGGACGGAAACACCATATATTTT
CASSEYNPGDGNTIYF
>-|TRBV6-4|-|TRBJ2-1
TGTGCCAGCAGTGTTGCAGAAAACAATGAGCAGTTCTTC
CASSVAENNEQFF
>TRBD1|TRBV19|-|TRBJ1-5
TGTGCCAGCGACAGGGGCAATCAGCCCCAGCATTTT
CASDRGNQPQHF
>-|TRBV5-1|-|TRBJ1-4
TGCGCCAGCAGCTTGAGGCCAGGGTCCCCTGATGAAAAACTGTTTTTT
CASSLRPGSPDEKLFF
>-|TRBV19|-|TRBJ1-2
TGTGCCAGTAGTATTAGATCAGGGTTAGATGGCTACACCTTC
CASSIRSGLDGYTF
>-|TRBV18|once|TRBJ2-5
TGTGCCAGCTCACCACTGACAAAAGAGACCCAGTACTTC
CASSPLTKETQYF